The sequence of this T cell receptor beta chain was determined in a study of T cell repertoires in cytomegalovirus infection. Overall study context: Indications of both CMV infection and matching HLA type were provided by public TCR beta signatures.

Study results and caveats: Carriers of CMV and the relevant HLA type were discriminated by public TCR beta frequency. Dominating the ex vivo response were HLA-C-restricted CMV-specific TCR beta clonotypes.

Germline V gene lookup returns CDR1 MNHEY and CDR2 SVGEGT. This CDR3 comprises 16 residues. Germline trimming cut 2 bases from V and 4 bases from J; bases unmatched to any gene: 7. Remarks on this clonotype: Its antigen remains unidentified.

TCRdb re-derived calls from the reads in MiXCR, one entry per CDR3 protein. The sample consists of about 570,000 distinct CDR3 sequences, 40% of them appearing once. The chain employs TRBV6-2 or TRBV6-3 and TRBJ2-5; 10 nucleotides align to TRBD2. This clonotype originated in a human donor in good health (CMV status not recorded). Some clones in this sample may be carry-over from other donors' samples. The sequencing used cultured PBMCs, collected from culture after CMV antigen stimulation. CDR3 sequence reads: CASSYVASGRSETQYF. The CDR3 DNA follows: TGTGCCAGCAGTTACGTGGCTAGCGGGAGATCAGAGACCCAGTACTTC.